The rows below give T cell receptor beta chains drawn from one sample of a study of T-cell reconstitution after alpha-beta-depleted transplantation in children. Each CDR3 protein gets one entry after TCRdb re-called the PCR reads with MiXCR. The sample yields approximately 510,000 distinct CDR3 sequences, approximately 20% seen once. The sample in question was PBMCs from the stem cell graft donor, obtained from the stem cell graft. These receptors came from a human donor who donated a stem cell graft to a child with acute lymphoblastic leukemia. Each CDR3 is given with its conserved first and last residue. The order of the fields is V gene, J gene, D gene, clone size, CDR3 DNA, CDR3 protein. The D gene is left open where the match is weak. Clone size, where shown, is once, few, many, or a class for clones that have expanded.

TRBV27	TRBJ2-5	TRBD2	.	TGTGCCAGCAGTCCGCTAGGACTAGTTGATATAGAGACCCAGTACTTC	CASSPLGLVDIETQYF
TRBV20-1	TRBJ2-7	TRBD2	.	TGCAGTGCTAGAGATAAGCGACTAGCGGGAGGGCTATCTTTCTACGAGCAGTACTTC	CSARDKRLAGGLSFYEQYF
TRBV20-1	TRBJ2-4	TRBD1	few	TGCAGTGCTAGAGCTGCGACTAGACAGGGGATAGGGGACATTCAGTACTTC	CSARAATRQGIGDIQYF
TRBV7-9	TRBJ2-1	TRBD2	few	TGTGCCAGCAGCTTCCCTATAGCGGGAGACTCCTACAATGAGCAGTTCTTC	CASSFPIAGDSYNEQFF
TRBV29-1	TRBJ2-1	.	.	TGCAGCGTTGATCCCCATTTTGGCTACAATGAGCAGTTCTTC	CSVDPHFGYNEQFF
TRBV12-3/TRBV12-4	TRBJ1-2	.	few	TGTGCCAGCTCGGCAGGCTATGGCTACACCTTC	CASSAGYGYTF
TRBV5-1	TRBJ2-3	TRBD2	.	TGCGCCAGCAGATGGGGGAGCGGGAGAAACACAGATACGCAGTATTTT	CASRWGSGRNTDTQYF
TRBV12-3/TRBV12-4	TRBJ1-2	.	.	TGTGCCAGCAGTCAAAGGGCGGGCTACACCTTC	CASSQRAGYTF
TRBV10-3	TRBJ1-1	.	.	TGTGCCATCAGTCCCTCGGGAGGACAGATCACTGAAGCTTTCTTT	CAISPSGGQITEAFF
TRBV7-2	TRBJ2-7	.	once	TGTGCCAGCAGCTTCTCAGGACAGATCGTCTACGAGCAGTACTTC	CASSFSGQIVYEQYF
TRBV20-1	TRBJ2-7	TRBD1	.	TGCAGTGCTTGTAGGGGGCCCTGCTACGAGCAGTACTTC	CSACRGPCYEQYF
TRBV5-5	TRBJ2-7	TRBD1	.	TGTGCCAGCAGAAGGACAGGGGGGTTGGACGAGCAGTACTTC	CASRRTGGLDEQYF
TRBV11-2	TRBJ1-2	.	.	TGTGCCAGCAGCTTAACCCAGGCTAACTATGGCTACACCTTC	CASSLTQANYGYTF
TRBV7-6	TRBJ2-5	.	few	TGTGCCAGCAGCTTAGTGGAGACGGAGACCCAGTACTTC	CASSLVETETQYF
TRBV19	TRBJ2-7	TRBD2	.	TGTGCCAGTAGCCCCGTAGCGGGAGCTTACGAGCAGTACTTC	CASSPVAGAYEQYF
TRBV5-1	TRBJ1-1	.	few	TGCGCCAGCAGCTTGGTCGGGGGCGGTTTGGCTGAAGCTTTCTTT	CASSLVGGGLAEAFF
TRBV27	TRBJ1-1	.	many	TGTGCCAGCAGTTTATCAGGGGTAAACACTGAAGCTTTCTTT	CASSLSGVNTEAFF
TRBV5-5	TRBJ1-4	.	.	TGTGCCAGCACCGAGAGTAATGAAAAACTGTTTTTT	CASTESNEKLFF
TRBV7-9	TRBJ1-1	.	.	TGTGCCAGCAGCACCCGGGGGCTGGGGAGCAACACTGAAGCTTTCTTT	CASSTRGLGSNTEAFF
TRBV2	TRBJ1-1	TRBD1	.	TGTGCCAGCAGCCCGGACAGGGTGTTTCCTGAAGCTTTCTTT	CASSPDRVFPEAFF
TRBV30	TRBJ1-1	.	.	TGTGCCTGGAGCCCTATCGGAGTTAACACTGAAGCTTTCTTT	CAWSPIGVNTEAFF
TRBV4-1	TRBJ2-1	.	.	TGCGCCAGCAGCCAAAGCGGGTCCCTGATCGGGCAGTTCTTC	CASSQSGSLIGQFF
TRBV18	TRBJ1-1	TRBD1	few	TGTGCCAGCTCACCACAGTCGACAGGGGCGAACACTGAAGCTTTCTTT	CASSPQSTGANTEAFF
TRBV20-1	TRBJ2-2	TRBD2	.	TGCAGTGCTAGAGATGAAGGAGGCGGGAGTAGTATAGGCGGGGAGCTGTTTTTT	CSARDEGGGSSIGGELFF
TRBV7-2	TRBJ1-1	.	.	TGTGCCAGCAGCTTCCTTCATGGGCATGAAGCTTTCTTT	CASSFLHGHEAFF
TRBV3-1	TRBJ2-7	TRBD2	.	TGTGCCAGCAGCCCCACCTTAGCGGGAGGAAGCTACGAGCAGTACTTC	CASSPTLAGGSYEQYF
TRBV24-1	TRBJ2-7	TRBD1	few	TGTGCCACCAGTGATCCTGGGACAGGGGGCTACGAGCAGTACTTC	CATSDPGTGGYEQYF
TRBV20-1	TRBJ2-5	TRBD2	few	TGCAGTGCAACCGGGACTAGATCCCAAGAGACCCAGTACTTC	CSATGTRSQETQYF
TRBV19	TRBJ2-1	.	.	TGTGCCAGTAGTATAGCTGTGCGGGGATACAATGAGCAGTTCTTC	CASSIAVRGYNEQFF